Each of the 6 T cell receptor beta chains below was sequenced from the same sample in a study of blood T cell repertoires in COVID-19. Some clones are missing from TCRdb's copy, which holds only in-frame ones; the method was immunoSEQ multiplex PCR. The sample has 140,000 or so clones, roughly 86% seen once; the top ten hold approximately 3%. The material sequenced was PBMCs or T cells enriched from blood (not recorded which). These receptors all come from a woman in her fifties or sixties with acute COVID-19.

The V and J genes are TRBV7-2 and TRBJ2-5; D is possibly TRBD1 (5 bases). Germline CDR1 and CDR2: SGHTA and FQGNSA. The CDR3 is made up of 16 amino acids. V was trimmed by 5 bases and J by 1 base, leaving 17 bases between them. The CDR3 is CASSPPGSFIQETQYF. The DNA of the CDR3 is TGTGCCAGCAGCCCTCCAGGGTCCTTTATCCAAGAGACCCAGTACTTC.

The chain joins TRBV5-1 to TRBJ1-2; 7 positions match TRBD1. CDR3 length: 15 residues. Germline loops: CDR1 SGHRS, CDR2 YFSETQ. V lost 0 bases to trimming and J lost 8 bases; unmatched junction nucleotides: 10. The CDR3 coding sequence is TGCGCCAGCAGCTTGGGGCCCGAACAGGGGAAGGGCTACACCTTC. Translated, it gives CASSLGPEQGKGYTF.

The CDR3 sequence: CASSMVGGEYYGYTF. The CDR3 DNA is TGTGCCAGTAGTATGGTAGGGGGGGAATACTATGGCTACACCTTC. The chain uses TRBV19 and TRBJ1-2; a weak D match, TRBD1 (6 bases). Germline lookup yields CDR1 LNHDA and CDR2 SQIVND (reference sequence). CDR3 length: 15 amino acids. Trimming pared 3 bases from V and 3 bases from J, leaving 14 bases between.

The chain joins TRBV19 to TRBJ2-7, with 11 nucleotides matching TRBD1. The CDR3 loop spans 16 amino acids. With 3 bases clipped from V and 1 base from J, the junction kept 5 bases outside the gene matches. Germline V gene sequence: CDR1 LNHDA, CDR2 SQIVND (reference sequence). CDR3 residues: CASSIAGTGGSYEQYF. The CDR3 DNA follows: TGTGCCAGTAGTATTGCCGGGACAGGGGGTTCCTACGAGCAGTACTTC.

V gene TRBV27 combines with J gene TRBJ2-7; no definite D call. In germline, CDR1 is MNHEY, CDR2 SMNVEV (reference sequence). V lost 1 base, J lost 0 bases, and 13 bases lay in between. The CDR3 contains 16 residues. The CDR3, as DNA: TGTGCCAGCAGTTTATTCGTCGGGTCTACCTCCTACGAGCAGTACTTC. Protein sequence: CASSLFVGSTSYEQYF.

This chain uses TRBV6-5 with TRBJ1-2; 9 bases align to TRBD1. Trimming removed 6 bases from V and 5 bases from J; junction bases left unmatched: 7. CDR1 and CDR2 from the germline V gene are MNHEY and SVGAGI. This CDR3 region has 14 residues. In nucleotides, the CDR3 is TGTGCCAGCAGGGGGACAGGGAGAGGATATGGCTACACCTTC. It specifies CASRGTGRGYGYTF.